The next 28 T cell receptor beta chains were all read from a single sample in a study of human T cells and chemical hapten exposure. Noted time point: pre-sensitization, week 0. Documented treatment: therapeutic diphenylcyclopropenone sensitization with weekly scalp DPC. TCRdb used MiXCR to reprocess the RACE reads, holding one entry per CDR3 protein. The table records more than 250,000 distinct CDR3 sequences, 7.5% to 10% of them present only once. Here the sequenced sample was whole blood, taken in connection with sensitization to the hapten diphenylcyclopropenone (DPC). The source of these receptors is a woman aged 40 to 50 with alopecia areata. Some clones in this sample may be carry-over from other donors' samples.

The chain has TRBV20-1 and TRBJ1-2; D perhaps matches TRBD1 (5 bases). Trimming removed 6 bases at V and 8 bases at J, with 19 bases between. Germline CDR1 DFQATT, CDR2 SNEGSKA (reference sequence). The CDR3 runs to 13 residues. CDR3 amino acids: CSAGDMGPEGYTF. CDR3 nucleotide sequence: TGCAGTGCCGGAGACATGGGGCCTGAGGGCTACACCTTC.

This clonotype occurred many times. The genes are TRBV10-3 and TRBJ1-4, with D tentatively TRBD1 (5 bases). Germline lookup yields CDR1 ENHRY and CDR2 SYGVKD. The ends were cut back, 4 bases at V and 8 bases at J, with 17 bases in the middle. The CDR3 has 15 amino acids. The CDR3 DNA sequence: TGTGCCATCAGTGCAGAAAGGGGCGGTAGCGAAAAACTGTTTTTT. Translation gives CAISAERGGSEKLFF.

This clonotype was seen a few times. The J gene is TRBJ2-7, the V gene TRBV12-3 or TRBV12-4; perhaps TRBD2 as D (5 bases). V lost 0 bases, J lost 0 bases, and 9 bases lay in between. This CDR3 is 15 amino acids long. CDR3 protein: CASSLARRASYEQYF. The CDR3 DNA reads TGTGCCAGCAGTTTAGCGCGGCGGGCCTCCTACGAGCAGTACTTC.

The CDR3 loop reads CASSVSGRAEYEQYF. The CDR3 nucleotides read TGTGCCAGCAGTGTTAGCGGGAGGGCCGAGTACGAGCAGTACTTC. V is TRBV2 and J is TRBJ2-7, with 11 bases that match TRBD2. Losses at the gene ends were 4 bases for V and 4 bases for J; bases not matched to a gene: 6. CDR1 is SNHLY, CDR2 FYNNEI, per germline. The CDR3 spans 15 residues.

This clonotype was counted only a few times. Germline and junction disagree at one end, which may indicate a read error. The CDR3, as DNA: TGTGCCAGCAGGGTAGCGGGGACCGGGGAGCTGCTTTTT. Translation gives CASRVAGTGELLF. The chain is built from TRBV2 and TRBJ2-2; 8 bases map to TRBD2. The CDR3 contains 13 residues. The germline V gene encodes CDR1 SNHLY and CDR2 FYNNEI.

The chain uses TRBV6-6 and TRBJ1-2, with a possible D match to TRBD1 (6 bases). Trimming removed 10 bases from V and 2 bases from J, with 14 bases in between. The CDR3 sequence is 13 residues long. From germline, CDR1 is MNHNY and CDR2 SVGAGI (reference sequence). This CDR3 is CATQGGSNYGYTF. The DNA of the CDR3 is TGTGCCACCCAAGGGGGGTCCAACTATGGCTACACCTTC.

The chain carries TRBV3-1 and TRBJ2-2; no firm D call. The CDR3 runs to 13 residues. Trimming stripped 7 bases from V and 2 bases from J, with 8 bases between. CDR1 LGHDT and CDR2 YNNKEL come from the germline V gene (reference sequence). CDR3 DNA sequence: TGTGCCAGCACACATAGAAACACCGGGGAGCTGTTTTTT. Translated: CASTHRNTGELFF. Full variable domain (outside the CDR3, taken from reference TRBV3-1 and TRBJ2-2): DTAVSQTPKYLVTQMGNDKSIKCEQNLGHDTMYWYKQDSKKFLKIMFSYNNKELIINETVPNRFSPKSPDKAHLNLHINSLELGDSAVYFCASTHRNTGELFFGEGSRLTVL.

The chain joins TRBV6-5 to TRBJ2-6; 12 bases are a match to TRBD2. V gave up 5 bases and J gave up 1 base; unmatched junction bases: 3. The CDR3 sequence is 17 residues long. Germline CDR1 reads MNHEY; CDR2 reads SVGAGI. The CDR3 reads CASSRLAGASGANVLTF. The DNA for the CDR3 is TGTGCCAGCAGTCGACTAGCGGGGGCGTCTGGGGCCAACGTCCTGACTTTC.

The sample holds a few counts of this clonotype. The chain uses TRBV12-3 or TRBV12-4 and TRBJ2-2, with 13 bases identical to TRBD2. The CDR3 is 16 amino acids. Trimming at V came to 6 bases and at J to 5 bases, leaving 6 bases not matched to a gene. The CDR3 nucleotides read TGTGCCAGCAGACTAGCGGGAGGGCCCTTGACCGGGGAGCTGTTTTTT. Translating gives CASRLAGGPLTGELFF.

The CDR3 sequence is CASSLGDRFGPEAFF. As DNA, the CDR3 is TGCGCCAGCAGCTTGGGGGACAGATTCGGCCCTGAAGCTTTCTTT. The rearrangement uses TRBV5-1 and TRBJ1-1, with TRBD1 matching over 7 bases. In germline, CDR1 is SGHRS, CDR2 YFSETQ. The CDR3 loop spans 15 amino acids. V lost 0 bases and J lost 6; bases outside the gene matches: 8.

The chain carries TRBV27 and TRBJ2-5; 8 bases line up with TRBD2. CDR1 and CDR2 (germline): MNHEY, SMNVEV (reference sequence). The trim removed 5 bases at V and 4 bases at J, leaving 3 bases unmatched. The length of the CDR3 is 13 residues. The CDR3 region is CASSPGLGETQYF. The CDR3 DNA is TGTGCCAGCAGTCCGGGACTAGGAGAGACCCAGTACTTC.

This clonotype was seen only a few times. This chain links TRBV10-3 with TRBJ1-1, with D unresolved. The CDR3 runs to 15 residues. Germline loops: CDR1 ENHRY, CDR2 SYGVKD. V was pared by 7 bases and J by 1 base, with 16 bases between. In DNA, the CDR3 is TGTGCCATCATTCCAACTCGGCCCAGGAACACTGAAGCTTTCTTT. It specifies CAIIPTRPRNTEAFF.

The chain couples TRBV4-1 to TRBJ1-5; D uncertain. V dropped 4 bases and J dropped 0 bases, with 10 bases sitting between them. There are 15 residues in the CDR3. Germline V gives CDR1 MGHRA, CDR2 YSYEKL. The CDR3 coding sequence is TGCGCCAGCAGCCCGGGCTGGTATAGCAATCAGCCCCAGCATTTT. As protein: CASSPGWYSNQPQHF.

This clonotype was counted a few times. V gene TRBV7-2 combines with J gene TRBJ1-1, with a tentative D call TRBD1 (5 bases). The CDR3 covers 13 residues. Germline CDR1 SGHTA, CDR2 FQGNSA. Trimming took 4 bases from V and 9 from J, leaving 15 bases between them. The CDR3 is CASSSLGPEKAFF. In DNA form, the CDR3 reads TGTGCCAGCAGCTCACTGGGACCCGAAAAAGCTTTCTTT.

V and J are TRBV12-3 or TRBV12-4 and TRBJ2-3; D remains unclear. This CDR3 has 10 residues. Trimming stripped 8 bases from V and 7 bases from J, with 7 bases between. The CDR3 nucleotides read TGTGCCAGCGGGCAAAATACGCAGTATTTT. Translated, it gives CASGQNTQYF.

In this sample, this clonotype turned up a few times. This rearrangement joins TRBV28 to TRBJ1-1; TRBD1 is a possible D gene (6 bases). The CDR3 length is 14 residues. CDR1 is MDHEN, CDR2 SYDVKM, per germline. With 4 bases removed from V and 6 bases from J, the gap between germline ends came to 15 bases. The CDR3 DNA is TGTGCCAGCAGTTATGAGGGGGGCCCCCCTGAAGCTTTCTTT. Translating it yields CASSYEGGPPEAFF.

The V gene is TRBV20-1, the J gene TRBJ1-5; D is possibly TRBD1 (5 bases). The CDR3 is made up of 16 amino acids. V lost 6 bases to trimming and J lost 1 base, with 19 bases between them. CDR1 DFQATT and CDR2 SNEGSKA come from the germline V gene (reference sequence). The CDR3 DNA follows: TGCAGTGCGGCTTGGACAATAAGCTTAAGCAATCAGCCCCAGCATTTT. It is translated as CSAAWTISLSNQPQHF.

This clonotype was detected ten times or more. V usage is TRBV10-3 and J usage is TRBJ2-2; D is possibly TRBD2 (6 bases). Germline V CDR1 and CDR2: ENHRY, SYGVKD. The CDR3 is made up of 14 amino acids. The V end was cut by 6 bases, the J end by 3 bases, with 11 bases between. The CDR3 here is CAISYGGDTGELFF. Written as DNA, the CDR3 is TGTGCCATCAGCTACGGGGGTGACACCGGGGAGCTGTTTTTT.

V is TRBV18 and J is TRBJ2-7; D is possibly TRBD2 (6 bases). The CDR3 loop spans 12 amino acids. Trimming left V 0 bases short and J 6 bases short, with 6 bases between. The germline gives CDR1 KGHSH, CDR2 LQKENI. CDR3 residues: CASSPPGGEQYF. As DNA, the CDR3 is TGTGCCAGCTCACCACCGGGGGGCGAGCAGTACTTC.

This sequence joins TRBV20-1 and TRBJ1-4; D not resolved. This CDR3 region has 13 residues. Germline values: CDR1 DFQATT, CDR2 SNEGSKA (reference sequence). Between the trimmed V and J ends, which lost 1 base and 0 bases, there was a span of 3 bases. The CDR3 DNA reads TGCAGTGCTAGAGCCACAACTAATGAAAAACTGTTTTTT. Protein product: CSARATTNEKLFF.

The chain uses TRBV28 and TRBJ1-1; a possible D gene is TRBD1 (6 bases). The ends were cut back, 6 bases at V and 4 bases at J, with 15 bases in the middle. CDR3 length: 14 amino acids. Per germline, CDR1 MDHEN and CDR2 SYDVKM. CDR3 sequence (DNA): TGTGCCAGCAGCCTAACAGGGCGGACCACTGAAGCTTTCTTT. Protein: CASSLTGRTTEAFF. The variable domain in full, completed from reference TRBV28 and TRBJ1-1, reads DVKVTQSSRYLVKRTGEKVFLECVQDMDHENMFWYRQDPGLGLRLIYFSYDVKMKEKGDIPEGYSVSREKKERFSLILESASTNQTSMYLCASSLTGRTTEAFFGQGTRLTVV.

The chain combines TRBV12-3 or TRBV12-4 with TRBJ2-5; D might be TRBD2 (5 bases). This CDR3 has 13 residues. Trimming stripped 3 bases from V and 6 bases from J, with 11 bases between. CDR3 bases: TGTGCCAGCAGTTTTGAGGGCACGAAGACCCAGTACTTC. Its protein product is CASSFEGTKTQYF.

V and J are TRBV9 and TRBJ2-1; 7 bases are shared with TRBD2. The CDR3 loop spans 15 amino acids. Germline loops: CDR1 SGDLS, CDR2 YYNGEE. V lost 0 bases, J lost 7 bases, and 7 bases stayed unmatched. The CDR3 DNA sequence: TGTGCCAGCAGCGTAGGCGTGACTAGCTATAATGAGCAGTTCTTC. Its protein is CASSVGVTSYNEQFF.

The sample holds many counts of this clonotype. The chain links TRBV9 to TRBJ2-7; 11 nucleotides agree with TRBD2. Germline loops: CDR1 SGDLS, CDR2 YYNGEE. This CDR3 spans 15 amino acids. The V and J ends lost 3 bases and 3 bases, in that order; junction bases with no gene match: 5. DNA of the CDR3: TGTGCCAGCAGCGCGACTAGCGGGATTGTCTACGAGCAGTACTTC. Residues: CASSATSGIVYEQYF. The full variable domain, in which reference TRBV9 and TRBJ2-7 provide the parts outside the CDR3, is DSGVTQTPKHLITATGQRVTLRCSPRSGDLSVYWYQQSLDQGLQFLIQYYNGEERAKGNILERFSAQQFPDLHSELNLSSLELGDSALYFCASSATSGIVYEQYFGPGTRLTVT.

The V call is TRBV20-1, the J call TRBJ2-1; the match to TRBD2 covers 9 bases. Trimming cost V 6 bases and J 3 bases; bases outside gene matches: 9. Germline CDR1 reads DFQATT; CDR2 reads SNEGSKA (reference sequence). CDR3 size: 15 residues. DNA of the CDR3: TGCAGTGCCCACCGTAGCGGGAGTATCTACAATGAGCAGTTCTTC. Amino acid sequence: CSAHRSGSIYNEQFF.

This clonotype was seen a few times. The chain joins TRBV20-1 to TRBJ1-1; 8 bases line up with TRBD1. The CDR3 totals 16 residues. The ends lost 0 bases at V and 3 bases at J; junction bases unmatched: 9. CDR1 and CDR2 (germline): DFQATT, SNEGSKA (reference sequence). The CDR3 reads CSARDLNRGAYTEAFF. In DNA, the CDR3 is TGCAGTGCTAGAGATCTCAACAGGGGGGCTTACACTGAAGCTTTCTTT.

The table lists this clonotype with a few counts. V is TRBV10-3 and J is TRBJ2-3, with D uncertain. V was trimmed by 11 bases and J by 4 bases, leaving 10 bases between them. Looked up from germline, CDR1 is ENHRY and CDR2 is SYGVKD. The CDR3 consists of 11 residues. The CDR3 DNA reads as TGTGCCGTGTTAGTCGCAGATACGCAGTATTTT. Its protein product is CAVLVADTQYF.

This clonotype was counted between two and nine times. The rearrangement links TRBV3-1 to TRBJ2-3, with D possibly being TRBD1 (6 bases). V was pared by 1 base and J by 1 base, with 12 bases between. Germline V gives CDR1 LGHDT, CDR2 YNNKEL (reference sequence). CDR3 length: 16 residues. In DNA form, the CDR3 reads TGTGCCAGCAGCCAAGGCACAGGGAGTGGCACAGATACGCAGTATTTT. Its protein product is CASSQGTGSGTDTQYF.